The next 23 T cell receptor beta chains were all read from a single sample in a study of ipilimumab plus nivolumab after autologous stem cell transplantation. The table came from immunoSEQ multiplex PCR; TCRdb's copy has only in-frame clones and leaves some out. In the table there are a few thousand clones, around 71% of which are singletons. Specimen: PBMCs, collected in a trial of ipilimumab plus nivolumab as post-transplant consolidation. Receptors were obtained from a male donor with multiple myeloma.

The chain couples TRBV6-5 to TRBJ1-2, with D maybe TRBD1 (5 bases). Per germline, CDR1 MNHEY and CDR2 SVGAGI. Trimming removed 0 bases at V and 2 bases at J, with 13 bases between. The CDR3 length is 16 residues. CDR3 amino acids: CASSYSPAGLNYGYTF. CDR3 DNA: TGTGCCAGCAGTTACTCCCCCGCAGGGCTCAACTATGGCTACACCTTC.

This clone has only one observation. The rearrangement links TRBV5-4 to TRBJ2-1; tentative D call: TRBD2 (6 bases). The CDR3 consists of 16 residues. The germline V gene has CDR1 SGHNT and CDR2 YYREEE (reference sequence). V gave up 0 bases and J gave up 2 bases, with 12 bases separating them. The CDR3 is CASSLGGDVTYNEQFF. Here the CDR3 DNA reads TGTGCCAGCAGCTTGGGGGGGGACGTCACCTACAATGAGCAGTTCTTC.

This rearrangement joins TRBV7-9 to TRBJ2-3; 15 bases line up with TRBD2. CDR1 SEHNR and CDR2 FQNEAQ come from the germline V gene (reference sequence). The CDR3 has 18 amino acids. With 5 bases clipped from V and 0 bases from J, the junction kept 6 bases outside the gene matches. The CDR3 reads CASSNPGLAGGSTDTQYF. The CDR3, as DNA: TGTGCCAGCAGCAATCCGGGACTAGCGGGGGGCAGCACAGATACGCAGTATTTT. The full variable domain, with the rest looked up from reference TRBV7-9 and TRBJ2-3, is DTGVSQNPRHKITKRGQNVTFRCDPISEHNRLYWYRQTLGQGPEFLTYFQNEAQLEKSRLLSDRFSAERPKGSFSTLEIQRTEQGDSAMYLCASSNPGLAGGSTDTQYFGPGTRLTVL.

This clone has a handful of counts. This sequence joins TRBV28 and TRBJ2-1; D is perhaps TRBD1 or TRBD2 (5 bases each). CDR1 is MDHEN, CDR2 SYDVKM, per germline. The CDR3 covers 14 residues. With 5 bases removed from V and 3 bases from J, the gap between germline ends came to 11 bases. CDR3 residues: CASSPGTDYNEQFF. CDR3 DNA: TGTGCCAGCAGTCCCGGGACCGACTACAATGAGCAGTTCTTC.

The chain joins TRBV4-1 to TRBJ1-6, with 8 bases lining up with TRBD1. J gave up 9 bases and V 3 bases, and 10 bases lay outside the gene matches. In germline, CDR1 is MGHRA, CDR2 YSYEKL. The CDR3 contains 16 residues. The CDR3, as DNA: TGCGCCAGCAGCCAGACATCAGGACAGGGATTTTCACCCCTCCACTTT. Translating gives CASSQTSGQGFSPLHF.

This clone came up a few times. This rearrangement joins TRBV7-9 to TRBJ1-1; D not resolved. The V gene's germline CDR1 is SEHNR and CDR2 FQNEAQ (reference sequence). The CDR3 contains 14 residues. Between the trimmed V and J ends, which lost 2 bases and 4 bases, there was a span of 11 bases. CDR3 nucleotides: TGTGCCAGCAGCTTACGGGGATGGGGCACTGAAGCTTTCTTT. Translation gives CASSLRGWGTEAFF.

The rearrangement uses TRBV7-9 and TRBJ1-1; D ambiguous. Trimming cost V 2 bases and J 11 bases, with 9 bases left between them. CDR1 and CDR2 from the germline V gene are SEHNR and FQNEAQ (reference sequence). The CDR3 is 11 amino acids. The CDR3 reads CASSLLPGAFF. The DNA for the CDR3 is TGTGCCAGCAGCTTATTGCCGGGGGCTTTCTTT.

This clone was detected a few times. The rearrangement links TRBV28 to TRBJ2-3, with 10 nucleotides matching TRBD2. The J segment lost 2 bases and the V segment lost 1 base, leaving 9 bases of the junction unmatched. Per germline, CDR1 MDHEN and CDR2 SYDVKM. The CDR3 is 18 amino acids. The chain's CDR3 is CASSLFPGTSVPTDTQYF. The CDR3 DNA reads TGTGCCAGCAGTTTATTTCCCGGGACTAGCGTCCCCACAGATACGCAGTATTTT.

This clone has more than one count but fewer than ten. This chain joins TRBV5-1 and TRBJ2-2, with TRBD2 matching 11 bases. The CDR3 is 15 amino acids. Germline assignment: CDR1 SGHRS and CDR2 YFSETQ. Trimming cost V 5 bases and J 8 bases; bases outside gene matches: 8. The CDR3 DNA follows: TGCGCCAGCAGTCCCCTCCCTAGCGGGAGGGGGGAGCTGTTTTTT. This codes for CASSPLPSGRGELFF.

Points on this clone: The sample has other DNA sequences that encode this CDR3 too. The chain couples TRBV4-2 to TRBJ1-2, with D perhaps TRBD1 (6 bases). The length of the CDR3 is 13 residues. Looked up from germline, CDR1 is LGHNA and CDR2 is YNFKEQ. Trimming stripped 5 bases from V and 4 bases from J, with 11 bases between. The CDR3 nucleotides are TGTGCCAGCAGCTTGAGGGGGTTCTATGGCTACACCTTC. Protein: CASSLRGFYGYTF.

The rearrangement uses TRBV19 and TRBJ2-7, with TRBD1 matching over 8 bases. Germline CDR1 reads LNHDA; CDR2 reads SQIVND (reference sequence). The length of the CDR3 is 15 residues. Trimming at V came to 0 bases and at J to 5 bases, leaving 6 bases not matched to a gene. CDR3 sequence: CASSIETGAGDEQYF. CDR3 nucleotides: TGTGCCAGTAGTATAGAGACAGGGGCGGGCGACGAGCAGTACTTC. Filled out from reference TRBV19 and TRBJ2-7, the complete variable domain reads DGGITQSPKYLFRKEGQNVTLSCEQNLNHDAMYWYRQDPGQGLRLIYYSQIVNDFQKGDIAEGYSVSREKKESFPLTVTSAQKNPTAFYLCASSIETGAGDEQYFGPGTRLTVT.

This clone is labeled medium-sized (0.01 to 0.1%). The chain uses TRBV15 and TRBJ2-2; the D gene is possibly TRBD1 (8 bases). The CDR3 has 16 residues. V was trimmed by 2 bases and J by 4 bases, leaving 14 bases between them. The germline V gene has CDR1 LNHNV and CDR2 YYDKDF (reference sequence). CDR3 residues: CATSRQYRGGTGELFF. The DNA for the CDR3 is TGTGCCACCAGCAGACAATACAGGGGGGGCACCGGGGAGCTGTTTTTT. The entire variable domain, with the rest obtained from reference TRBV15 and TRBJ2-2, is as follows: DAMVIQNPRYQVTQFGKPVTLSCSQTLNHNVMYWYQQKSSQAPKLLFHYYDKDFNNEADTPDNFQSRRPNTSFCFLDIRSPGLGDTAMYLCATSRQYRGGTGELFFGEGSRLTVL.

This clone is large within its sample. The CDR3 reads CASSQGQGVSYEQYF. For the CDR3, the DNA is TGTGCCAGCAGCCAAGGACAGGGTGTATCCTACGAGCAGTACTTC. V gene TRBV4-2 combines with J gene TRBJ2-7, with 7 bases lining up with TRBD1. Germline CDR1 LGHNA, CDR2 YNFKEQ. The ends lost 1 base at V and 1 base at J; junction bases unmatched: 4. This CDR3 is 15 amino acids long.

This chain joins TRBV18 and TRBJ1-3; the D is unclear. The CDR3 has 18 amino acids. Germline V gene sequence: CDR1 KGHSH, CDR2 LQKENI. The V gene lost 1 base and the J gene lost 8 bases, with 24 bases spanning the gap. Written as DNA, the CDR3 is TGTGCCAGCTCACCACGGGTCGCAGGCCGTCAAGGCTGGGACACCATATATTTT. This encodes CASSPRVAGRQGWDTIYF. Full variable domain (rest looked up from reference TRBV18 and TRBJ1-3): NAGVMQNPRHLVRRRGQEARLRCSPMKGHSHVYWYRQLPEEGLKFMVYLQKENIIDESGMPKERFSAEFPKEGPSILRIQQVVRGDSAAYFCASSPRVAGRQGWDTIYFGEGSWLTVV.

This clone was recorded a few times. The V and J genes are TRBV5-6 and TRBJ2-3; no clear D. CDR3 size: 14 residues. V was pared by 0 bases and J by 6 bases, with 11 bases between. CDR1 and CDR2 (germline): SGHDT, YYEEEE. Here the CDR3 reads CASSLDVGKDTQYF. The CDR3 region has the DNA TGTGCCAGCAGCTTGGATGTGGGAAAGGATACGCAGTATTTT.

This chain links TRBV27 with TRBJ2-1; 7 bases are shared with TRBD1. The CDR3 covers 16 residues. Germline trimming cut 6 bases from V and 3 bases from J; bases unmatched to any gene: 11. Per the germline V gene, CDR1 is MNHEY and CDR2 is SMNVEV (reference sequence). This CDR3 reads CASRQGQRSVYNEQFF. Written as DNA, the CDR3 is TGTGCCAGCAGGCAGGGACAGCGTTCTGTCTACAATGAGCAGTTCTTC.

V is TRBV11-2 and J is TRBJ2-5; 8 bases align to TRBD1. The DNA end favors TRBJ2-7, so the J call may be wrong. Germline loops: CDR1 SGHAT, CDR2 FQNNGV. There are 15 residues in the CDR3. Here the CDR3 reads CASSVGQEITYEQYF. DNA for the CDR3: TGTGCCAGCAGCGTGGGACAGGAAATCACCTACGAGCAGTACTTC.

V gene TRBV5-4 combines with J gene TRBJ1-5, with D possibly matching TRBD1 (5 bases). The CDR3 sequence is 17 residues long. V was cut by 1 base and J by 0 bases, with 14 bases left in between. Germline CDR1 SGHNT, CDR2 YYREEE (reference sequence). The CDR3, as DNA: TGTGCCAGCAGCTTGAGACAGAACCGCTTTAGCAATCAGCCCCAGCATTTT. Translating it yields CASSLRQNRFSNQPQHF.

The chain combines TRBV5-1 with TRBJ2-7; unclear D gene. The CDR3 has 16 residues. Germline V CDR1 and CDR2: SGHRS, YFSETQ. Trimming left V 0 bases short and J 3 bases short, with 16 bases between. The CDR3 protein is CASSLVSSVQGYEQYF. The CDR3 region has the DNA TGCGCCAGCAGCTTGGTTTCGTCGGTACAAGGCTACGAGCAGTACTTC.

This sequence joins TRBV7-6 and TRBJ2-1, with D perhaps matching TRBD1 (6 bases). Germline V gives CDR1 SGHVS, CDR2 FNYEAQ. The CDR3 sequence is 13 residues long. Trimming stripped 5 bases from V and 2 bases from J, with 7 bases between. As DNA, the CDR3 is TGTGCCAGCAGCGGGGGCCCCTACAATGAGCAGTTCTTC. Protein: CASSGGPYNEQFF.

The gene calls are TRBV19 and TRBJ2-3; the match to TRBD1 covers 7 bases. This CDR3 region has 16 residues. Germline V gene sequence: CDR1 LNHDA, CDR2 SQIVND (reference sequence). J gave up 3 bases and V 4 bases, and 10 bases lay outside the gene matches. The CDR3 reads CASSKGVDRATDTQYF. In nucleotides, the CDR3 is TGTGCCAGTAGTAAAGGAGTAGACAGGGCAACAGATACGCAGTATTTT.

This chain links TRBV4-1 with TRBJ2-5; 8 bases line up with TRBD2. CDR3 length equals 16 residues. Trimming cost V 4 bases and J 2 bases; bases outside gene matches: 9. Germline V gene sequence: CDR1 MGHRA, CDR2 YSYEKL. The CDR3 DNA reads as TGCGCCAGCAGCCCTATAGGTAGCGGGGAACAAGAGACCCAGTACTTC. Its protein product is CASSPIGSGEQETQYF.

V and J are TRBV15 and TRBJ2-7, with a weak D call TRBD2 (6 bases). Germline CDR1 LNHNV, CDR2 YYDKDF (reference sequence). The ends were cut back, 3 bases at V and 3 bases at J, with 18 bases in the middle. The length of the CDR3 is 16 residues. For the CDR3, the DNA is TGTGCCACCAGCAGGTCGGGGCAGGGAGGAATCTACGAGCAGTACTTC. Its translation: CATSRSGQGGIYEQYF.